This T cell receptor beta chain was sequenced in a study of blood T cell repertoires in COVID-19. The CDR3 totals 14 residues. Germline lookup yields CDR1 LNHDA and CDR2 SQIVND (reference sequence). V lost 6 bases to trimming and J lost 4 bases, with 12 bases between them. The assay was immunoSEQ multiplex PCR, and TCRdb's table has in-frame clones only and misses some. Here the sample spans about 94,000 clones, 70% to 80% being singletons. What was sequenced was peripheral blood. The source is a human donor in a cohort sampled during active COVID-19. This chain uses TRBV19 with TRBJ2-2; the D gene is possibly TRBD2 (5 bases). The CDR3 DNA reads TGTGCCAGTAGAGAGGTAGCGACCACCGGGGAGCTGTTTTTT. This gives the protein CASREVATTGELFF. Together with reference TRBV19 and TRBJ2-2, the CDR3 gives the full variable domain: DGGITQSPKYLFRKEGQNVTLSCEQNLNHDAMYWYRQDPGQGLRLIYYSQIVNDFQKGDIAEGYSVSREKKESFPLTVTSAQKNPTAFYLCASREVATTGELFFGEGSRLTVL.